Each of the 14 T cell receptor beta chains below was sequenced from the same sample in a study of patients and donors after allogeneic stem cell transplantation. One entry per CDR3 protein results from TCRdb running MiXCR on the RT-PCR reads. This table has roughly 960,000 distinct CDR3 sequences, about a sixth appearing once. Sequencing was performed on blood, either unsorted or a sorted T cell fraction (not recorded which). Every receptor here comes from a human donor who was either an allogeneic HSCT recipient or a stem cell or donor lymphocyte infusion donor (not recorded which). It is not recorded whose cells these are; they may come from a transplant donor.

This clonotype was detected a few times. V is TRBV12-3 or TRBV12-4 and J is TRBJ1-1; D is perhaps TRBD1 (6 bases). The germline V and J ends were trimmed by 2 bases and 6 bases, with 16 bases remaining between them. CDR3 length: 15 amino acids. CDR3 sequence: CASSLTSTGFAEAFF. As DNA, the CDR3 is TGTGCCAGCAGTTTAACCTCAACAGGGTTCGCTGAAGCTTTCTTT.

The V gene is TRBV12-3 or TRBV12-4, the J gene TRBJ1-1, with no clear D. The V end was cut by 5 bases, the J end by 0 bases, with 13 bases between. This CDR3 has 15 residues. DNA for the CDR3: TGTGCCAGCAGTCCGACCCAGGTCATGAACACTGAAGCTTTCTTT. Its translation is CASSPTQVMNTEAFF.

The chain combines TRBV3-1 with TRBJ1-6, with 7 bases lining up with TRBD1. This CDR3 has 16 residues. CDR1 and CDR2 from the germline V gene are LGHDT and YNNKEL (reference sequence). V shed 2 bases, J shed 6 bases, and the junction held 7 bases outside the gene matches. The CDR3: CASSQTTGLRNSPLHF. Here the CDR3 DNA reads TGTGCCAGCAGCCAAACGACAGGGCTTCGTAATTCACCCCTCCACTTT.

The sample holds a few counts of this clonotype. In DNA, the CDR3 is TGTGCCAGCAGCTCTTCCCCGGGGTACAATGAGCAGTTCTTC. Amino acids: CASSSSPGYNEQFF. The V and J genes are TRBV7-3 and TRBJ2-1, with D possibly being TRBD2 (5 bases). Germline CDR1 and CDR2: SGHTA and FQGTGA. The CDR3 has 14 amino acids. With 4 bases removed from V and 4 bases from J, the gap between germline ends came to 11 bases.

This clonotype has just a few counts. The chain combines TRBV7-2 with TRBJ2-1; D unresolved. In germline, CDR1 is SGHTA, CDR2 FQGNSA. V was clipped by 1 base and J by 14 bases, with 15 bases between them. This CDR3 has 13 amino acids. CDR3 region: CASSLDLGGIKFF. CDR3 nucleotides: TGTGCCAGCAGCTTAGATCTGGGTGGCATCAAGTTCTTC.

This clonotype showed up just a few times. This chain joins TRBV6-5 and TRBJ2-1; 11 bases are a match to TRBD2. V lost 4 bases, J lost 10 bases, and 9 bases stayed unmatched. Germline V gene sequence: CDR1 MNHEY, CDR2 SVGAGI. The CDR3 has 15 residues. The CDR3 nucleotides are TGTGCCAGCAGTTCAATAGCGGGAGGGCCAACCGAGCAGTTCTTC. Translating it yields CASSSIAGGPTEQFF.

The CDR3 region has the DNA TGCAGTGAAGAATTAGCGGGGTCCTACGAGCAGTACTTC. This gives the protein CSEELAGSYEQYF. V usage is TRBV20-1 and J usage is TRBJ2-7, with 8 nucleotides matching TRBD2. V dropped 7 bases and J dropped 1; count of bases not matched to a gene: 6. The CDR3 is made up of 13 amino acids. Germline assignment: CDR1 DFQATT and CDR2 SNEGSKA (reference sequence).

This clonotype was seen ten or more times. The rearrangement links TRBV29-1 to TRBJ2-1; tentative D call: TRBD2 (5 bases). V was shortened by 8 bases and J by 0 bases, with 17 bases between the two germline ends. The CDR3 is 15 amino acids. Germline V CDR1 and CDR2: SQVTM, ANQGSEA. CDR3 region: CSCHKLASSYNEQFF. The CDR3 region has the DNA TGCAGCTGCCACAAATTAGCGAGCTCCTACAATGAGCAGTTCTTC.

CDR3 amino acids: CASSDTPGQGYTF. The CDR3 coding sequence is TGTGCCAGCAGCGACACCCCAGGGCAGGGCTACACCTTC. This chain connects TRBV6-2 or TRBV6-3 to TRBJ1-2; possible D gene TRBD1, 5 bases. This CDR3 comprises 13 residues. V dropped 6 bases and J dropped 8 bases, with 16 bases sitting between them. CDR1 and CDR2 from the germline V gene are MNHEY and SVGEGT.

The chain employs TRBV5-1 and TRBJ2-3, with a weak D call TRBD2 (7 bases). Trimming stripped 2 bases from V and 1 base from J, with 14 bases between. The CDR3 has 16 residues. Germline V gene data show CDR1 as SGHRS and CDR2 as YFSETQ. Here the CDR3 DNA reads TGCGCCAGCAGCTTCCTCAGGGGAGGGGGCACAGATACGCAGTATTTT. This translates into CASSFLRGGGTDTQYF.

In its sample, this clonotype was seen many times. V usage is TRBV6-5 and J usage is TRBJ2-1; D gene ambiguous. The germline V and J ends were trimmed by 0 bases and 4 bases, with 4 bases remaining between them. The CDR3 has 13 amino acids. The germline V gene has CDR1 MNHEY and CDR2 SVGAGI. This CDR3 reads CASSYSMYNEQFF. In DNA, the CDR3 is TGTGCCAGCAGTTACTCGATGTACAATGAGCAGTTCTTC.

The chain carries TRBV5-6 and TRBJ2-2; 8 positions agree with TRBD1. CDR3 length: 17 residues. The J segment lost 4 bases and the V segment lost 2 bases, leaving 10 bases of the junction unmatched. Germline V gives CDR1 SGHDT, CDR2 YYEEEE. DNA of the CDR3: TGTGCCAGCAGCTTCTTTCTCGGACAGGGCTTCACCGGGGAGCTGTTTTTT. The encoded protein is CASSFFLGQGFTGELFF.

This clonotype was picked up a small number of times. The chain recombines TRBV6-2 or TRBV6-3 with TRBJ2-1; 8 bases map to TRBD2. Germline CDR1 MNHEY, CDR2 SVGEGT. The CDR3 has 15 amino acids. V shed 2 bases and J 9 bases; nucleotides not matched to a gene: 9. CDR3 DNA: TGTGCCAGCAGTTACCCACCAGGGACTAGGGGTGAGCAGTTCTTC. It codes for CASSYPPGTRGEQFF.

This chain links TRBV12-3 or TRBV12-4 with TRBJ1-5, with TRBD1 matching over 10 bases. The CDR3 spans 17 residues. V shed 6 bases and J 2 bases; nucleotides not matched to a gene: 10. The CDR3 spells CASRPEGGTGGNQPQHF. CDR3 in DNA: TGTGCCAGCAGGCCAGAGGGCGGGACAGGGGGCAATCAGCCCCAGCATTTT.